The 21 T cell receptor beta chains given below trace back to one sample, sequenced in a study of human T cells and chemical hapten exposure. Using its own MiXCR run on the RACE reads, TCRdb lists one record per CDR3 protein. The data contain roughly 75,000 distinct CDR3 sequences, approximately 8.6% of them singletons. Regarding time point: healthy volunteer bleed at 6 weeks. Someone pulled total RNA out of unfractionated whole blood. Sequencing was performed on whole blood. Receptors originate from a female donor in good health. Some clones in this sample may be carry-over from other donors' samples.

V is TRBV5-6 and J is TRBJ2-7; a weak D match, TRBD1 (5 bases). V was cut by 0 bases and J by 5 bases, with 12 bases left in between. The CDR3 is made up of 14 amino acids. The germline CDR1 and CDR2 sequences are SGHDT and YYEEEE. The CDR3 spells CASSLDRFDDEQYF. CDR3 sequence (DNA): TGTGCCAGCAGCTTGGACAGGTTCGACGACGAGCAGTACTTC.

Note on this clonotype: A read error may explain this, as a much larger clone is one base away. The chain is built from TRBV6-5 and TRBJ1-1, with D perhaps matching TRBD1 (6 bases). This CDR3 has 14 residues. With 8 bases removed from V and 6 bases from J, the gap between germline ends came to 19 bases. Germline V gene sequence: CDR1 MNHEY, CDR2 SVGAGI. Written as DNA, the CDR3 is TGTGCCAGCGCGAAACAGGGATGGGGCTCTGAAGCTTTCTTT. Amino acid sequence: CASAKQGWGSEAFF.

This clonotype came up many times. The V gene is TRBV14, the J gene TRBJ2-1, with 11 bases that match TRBD2. Germline V gene data show CDR1 as SGHDN and CDR2 as FVKESK. The CDR3 totals 16 residues. The trim removed 4 bases at V and 4 bases at J, leaving 6 bases unmatched. The CDR3 nucleotides read TGTGCCAGCAGCCTGCCGGGACTAGCGGAGTACAATGAGCAGTTCTTC. This translates into CASSLPGLAEYNEQFF.

This chain connects TRBV2 to TRBJ2-4; D remains unclear. This CDR3 has 15 residues. The germline gives CDR1 SNHLY, CDR2 FYNNEI. V was trimmed by 5 bases and J by 0 bases, leaving 11 bases between them. CDR3 sequence: CASSTTLLAKNIQYF. The CDR3 DNA reads TGTGCCAGCAGTACGACGTTACTAGCCAAAAACATTCAGTACTTC.

In DNA, the CDR3 is TGTGCCAGCAGCCATGGCTCTTTTGGAGGCTACACCTTC. It is translated as CASSHGSFGGYTF. The V gene is TRBV3-1, the J gene TRBJ1-2; D unclear. CDR1 is LGHDT and CDR2 is YNNKEL in the germline V gene (reference sequence). This CDR3 contains 13 residues. Trimming cost V 3 bases and J 8 bases, with 13 bases left between them. The entire variable domain, with the rest obtained from reference TRBV3-1 and TRBJ1-2, is as follows: DTAVSQTPKYLVTQMGNDKSIKCEQNLGHDTMYWYKQDSKKFLKIMFSYNNKELIINETVPNRFSPKSPDKAHLNLHINSLELGDSAVYFCASSHGSFGGYTFGSGTRLTVV.

This clonotype came up a few times. This chain joins TRBV29-1 and TRBJ2-3, with D tentatively TRBD1 (6 bases). The CDR3 consists of 14 residues. V was trimmed by 4 bases and J by 0 bases, leaving 11 bases between them. CDR1 is SQVTM, CDR2 ANQGSEA, per germline. CDR3 sequence: CSVAADSSTDTQYF. DNA of the CDR3: TGCAGCGTTGCGGCGGACAGCAGCACAGATACGCAGTATTTT.

This clonotype was seen repeatedly, ten times or more. The chain has TRBV4-2 and TRBJ2-3; D is uncertain. Germline lookup yields CDR1 LGHNA and CDR2 YNFKEQ. There are 15 residues in the CDR3. V was shortened by 7 bases and J by 2 bases, with 16 bases between the two germline ends. CDR3 sequence (DNA): TGTGCCAGCACCGATCATGAAGGTTACACAGATACGCAGTATTTT. Protein sequence: CASTDHEGYTDTQYF.

In its sample, this clonotype was seen many times. The chain combines TRBV27 with TRBJ2-7, with D possibly TRBD2 on 5 matching bases. The germline V gene encodes CDR1 MNHEY and CDR2 SMNVEV (reference sequence). This CDR3 spans 13 amino acids. Trimming took off 5 bases at V and 4 bases at J, with 12 bases between the two ends. The CDR3 DNA reads as TGTGCCAGCAGTGAGGGAGTTGGGTACGAGCAGTACTTC. Translating it yields CASSEGVGYEQYF.

Points on this clonotype: Given a much more abundant clone one base away, this may be a read error. The J gene is TRBJ2-1, the V gene TRBV7-3, with a weak D call TRBD1 (6 bases). CDR3 size: 12 residues. The germline V gene has CDR1 SGHTA and CDR2 FQGTGA. V lost 8 bases and J lost 7, with 12 bases in between. The CDR3: CASRPTGNEQFF. The CDR3 region has the DNA TGTGCCAGCCGCCCTACAGGGAATGAGCAGTTCTTC.

This clonotype occurred a few times. For the CDR3, the DNA is TGTGCCAGCAGTGAGACAGGGGCCAGTAATCAGCCCCAGCATTTT. Its protein is CASSETGASNQPQHF. The chain is built from TRBV12-3 or TRBV12-4 and TRBJ1-5; 8 nucleotides align to TRBD1. This CDR3 has 15 amino acids. Trimming at V came to 5 bases and at J to 4 bases, leaving 7 bases not matched to a gene.

This clonotype was recorded many times. The rearrangement joins TRBV28 to TRBJ2-3; 11 bases fit TRBD1. Germline V CDR1 and CDR2: MDHEN, SYDVKM. The V gene end was trimmed by 5 bases and the J gene end by 2 bases; junction bases not matched to a gene: 3. The CDR3 sequence is 15 residues long. The CDR3 DNA is TGTGCCAGCAGTGGACAGGGGGCTGACACAGATACGCAGTATTTT. Its protein product is CASSGQGADTDTQYF.

This clonotype was seen at least ten times. V is TRBV28 and J is TRBJ2-4; D not resolved. Germline CDR1 MDHEN, CDR2 SYDVKM. Trimming took 3 bases from V and 0 from J, leaving 15 bases between them. The CDR3 has 17 residues. Written as DNA, the CDR3 is TGTGCCAGCAGTTTTTTGGTTGGACGGCTAGCCAAAAACATTCAGTACTTC. It codes for CASSFLVGRLAKNIQYF.

This clonotype has ten or more counts. V is TRBV14 and J is TRBJ2-7; the D is unclear. Germline V gives CDR1 SGHDN, CDR2 FVKESK. V was cut by 1 base and J by 13 bases, with 11 bases left in between. The CDR3 sequence is 11 residues long. The CDR3 spells CASSQAVRVYF. The CDR3 bases are TGTGCCAGCAGCCAAGCGGTCCGGGTTTACTTC.

Note on this clonotype: A read error may be the cause here, since a much bigger clone is one base away. This chain uses TRBV28 with TRBJ1-4, with a possible D match to TRBD1 (5 bases). There are 15 residues in the CDR3. Germline CDR1 MDHEN, CDR2 SYDVKM. Trimming removed 4 bases at V and 3 bases at J, with 12 bases between. The CDR3 nucleotides are TGTGCCAGCAGTTACCCAGGGTTTGCTAATGAAAAACTGTTTTTT. Translated: CASSYPGFANEKLFF.

The chain has TRBV10-3 and TRBJ2-1; no clear D. Trimming removed 0 bases from V and 10 bases from J, with 13 bases in between. The length of the CDR3 is 14 residues. The germline V gene encodes CDR1 ENHRY and CDR2 SYGVKD. The DNA for the CDR3 is TGTGCCATCAGTGAGTCGACTCGGTCCGAGGAGCAGTTCTTC. It yields the protein CAISESTRSEEQFF.

The gene calls are TRBV7-2 and TRBJ1-5; D unclear. The CDR3 contains 13 residues. Germline-derived CDR1 and CDR2 are SGHTA and FQGNSA. V lost 1 base and J 7 bases, leaving 8 bases between the germline ends. The CDR3 spells CASSLESGQPQHF. The DNA for the CDR3 is TGTGCCAGCAGCTTAGAGTCGGGGCAGCCCCAGCATTTT.

The V and J genes are TRBV5-1 and TRBJ2-2; D not certain. The CDR3 runs to 13 residues. Germline-derived CDR1 and CDR2 are SGHRS and YFSETQ. Trimming pared 3 bases from V and 5 bases from J, leaving 8 bases between. The CDR3 coding sequence is TGCGCCAGCAGCTCAGGAGTTACCGGGGAGCTGTTTTTT. Translating gives CASSSGVTGELFF.

This clonotype was observed many times. This chain uses TRBV9 with TRBJ2-3; perhaps D is TRBD1 or TRBD2 (5 bases each). Germline CDR1 SGDLS, CDR2 YYNGEE. The V and J ends lost 3 bases and 6 bases respectively, with 20 bases between them. The CDR3 covers 16 residues. In DNA, the CDR3 is TGTGCCAGCAGCGGACAACGGGACCTCCTTGCGGATACGCAGTATTTT. The encoded protein is CASSGQRDLLADTQYF. Complete variable domain (other parts from reference TRBV9 and TRBJ2-3): DSGVTQTPKHLITATGQRVTLRCSPRSGDLSVYWYQQSLDQGLQFLIQYYNGEERAKGNILERFSAQQFPDLHSELNLSSLELGDSALYFCASSGQRDLLADTQYFGPGTRLTVL.

Turning to this clonotype: This may be a read error: a much more frequent sequence differs by one nucleotide. The rearrangement uses TRBV27 and TRBJ1-6; 9 positions agree with TRBD1. Germline V CDR1 and CDR2: MNHEY, SMNVEV (reference sequence). CDR3 size: 17 residues. CDR3 loop: CASSSFRTGDYNSPLNF. The CDR3 bases are TGTGCCAGCAGTTCGTTCCGGACAGGGGACTATAATTCACCCCTCAACTTT.

Only a few counts were recorded for this clonotype. The gene calls are TRBV2 and TRBJ1-5; 10 bases fit TRBD1. The CDR3 loop spans 14 amino acids. Germline values: CDR1 SNHLY, CDR2 FYNNEI. V trimming: 7 bases; J trimming: 6 bases; junction bases outside the gene matches: 6. The CDR3 DNA sequence: TGTGCCAGCACCGGGACAGGGGCCCGTCAGCCCCAGCATTTT. This gives the protein CASTGTGARQPQHF.

With respect to this clonotype: This may stem from a read error, because a much larger clone lies one nucleotide away. In nucleotides, the CDR3 is TGTGCCAGCGGTTTTGGGGGTAATGAAGCTTTCTTT. Translation gives CASGFGGNEAFF. V usage is TRBV12-3 or TRBV12-4 and J usage is TRBJ1-1, with D possibly TRBD1 on 5 matching bases. The CDR3 runs 12 residues.